These T cell receptor beta chains were read from a single sample in a study of blood T cell repertoires in COVID-19. The method was immunoSEQ multiplex PCR; TCRdb's version includes in-frame clones alone and lacks a portion of them. The sample has some 150,000 clones, just over 85% seen once. Material: peripheral blood. These receptors all come from a man aged 65 to 85 with acute or convalescent COVID-19. Both conserved end residues are part of each CDR3. D genes are given only for firm matches. Not every row has a clone size; where given, it reads once, few, many or a size class.

v_gene	d_gene	abundance	j_gene	CDR3nt	CDR3aa
TRBV15	TRBD2	-	TRBJ2-3	TGTGCCACCAATAGCGGGAGAGCTGCCGGGACAGATACGCAGTATTTT	CATNSGRAAGTDTQYF
TRBV13	TRBD1	-	TRBJ2-1	TGTGCCAGCAGCGACAGGGGGAATGAGCAGTTCTTC	CASSDRGNEQFF
TRBV5-1	-	-	TRBJ1-1	TGCGCCAGCAGCCCCGACGGGTTGAACACTGAAGCTTTCTTT	CASSPDGLNTEAFF
TRBV5-5	TRBD1	-	TRBJ1-5	TGTGCCAGCAGCTCGACAGGGGTGAATCAGCCCCAGCATTTT	CASSSTGVNQPQHF
TRBV19	TRBD1	-	TRBJ1-5	TGTGCCAGTAGTATATACCAGGGGGTCAATCAGCCCCAGCATTTT	CASSIYQGVNQPQHF
TRBV11-1	-	once	TRBJ2-7	TGTGCCAGCAGCTTAGGAGCGGGTTACGAGCAGTACTTC	CASSLGAGYEQYF
TRBV5-6	-	-	TRBJ1-2	TGTGCCAGCAGCCCGGACAGCTATGGCTACACCTTC	CASSPDSYGYTF
TRBV2	TRBD1	-	TRBJ1-3	TGTGCCAGCAGTTGGGACAGCAGCTCTGGAAACACCATATATTTT	CASSWDSSSGNTIYF
TRBV24-1	TRBD1	-	TRBJ2-6	TGTGCCACCAGTGAATCCGACAGGGTTGGGGCCAACGTCCTGACTTTC	CATSESDRVGANVLTF
TRBV10-3	TRBD1	-	TRBJ1-1	TGTGCCATCAGGGTCCGACAGGGGGAGGCCATGAACACTGAAGCTTTCTTT	CAIRVRQGEAMNTEAFF
TRBV7-9	-	once	TRBJ1-4	TGTGCCAGCAGCTTCTCAGGGGACCCCGGGACTAATGAAAAACTGTTTTTT	CASSFSGDPGTNEKLFF
TRBV2	-	few	TRBJ1-2	TGTGCCAGCAGTGGGGCTCTGGGGGGCTATGGCTACACCTTC	CASSGALGGYGYTF
TRBV7-6	TRBD2	once	TRBJ2-5	TGTGCCAGCAGCTTAGCGTTGGCTAGCGGGCAGCAAGAGACCCAGTACTTC	CASSLALASGQQETQYF
TRBV7-2	-	-	TRBJ2-6	TGTGCCAGCAGCTTAGCGCGTGGCTCTGGGGCCAACGTCCTGACTTTC	CASSLARGSGANVLTF
TRBV7-9	TRBD2	-	TRBJ2-2	TGTGCCAGCAGCTATACTAGCGGGAACACCGGGGAGCTGTTTTTT	CASSYTSGNTGELFF
TRBV7-9	-	-	TRBJ2-1	TGTGCCAGCAGCTTAGCTGGCTCGGGGAATGAGCAGTTCTTC	CASSLAGSGNEQFF
TRBV19	-	-	TRBJ1-1	TGTGCCAGTAGTATACCCAGGTTGAACACTGAAGCTTTCTTT	CASSIPRLNTEAFF
TRBV11-2	TRBD1	-	TRBJ2-7	TGTGCCAGCAGCTTAGATCGAGGGGGCCGCTACGAGCAGTACTTC	CASSLDRGGRYEQYF
TRBV30	TRBD1	once	TRBJ1-2	TGTGCCTGGAGTCAGACAGGGGCGGGCTATGGCTACACCTTC	CAWSQTGAGYGYTF
TRBV6-6	TRBD2	-	TRBJ2-7	TGTGCCAGCAGTTACACGGGACTAGCGGGAGACAACGAGCAGTACTTC	CASSYTGLAGDNEQYF
TRBV2	-	once	TRBJ1-2	TGTGCCAGCGCGGACAGCCAGATTAACTATGGCTACACCTTC	CASADSQINYGYTF
TRBV3-1/TRBV3-2	-	-	TRBJ2-1	TGTGCCAGCAGCCAAGAAGAACTCCCTCCGTTCTTC	CASSQEELPPFF
TRBV6-2/TRBV6-3	-	-	TRBJ2-7	TGTGCCAGCAGTTACGGCACCTACGAGCAGTACTTC	CASSYGTYEQYF